This passage covers 13 T cell receptor beta chains from one sample sequenced in a study of early T cells in non-severe SARS-CoV-2 infection (dated by TCRdb to the early 2020s). The protocol used for the library was 5' RACE. Sequencing was performed on a NextSeq 500. TCRdb took the public reads, trimmed them with fastp at Q25, ran MiXCR for clone calling and kept in-frame beta chains. Each entry merges the rows of one CDR3 protein and shows their most common DNA and genes. The sample profile shows some 51,000 distinct CDR3 sequences; about 15% of them were found once. The ten most abundant clones make up less than 12% of the sample. Material: whole blood, obtained at baseline. Every receptor here comes from an adult who was a healthcare worker with PCR-confirmed SARS-CoV-2 infection or an uninfected control (not recorded which).

The chain carries TRBV18 and TRBJ1-1; a weak D match, TRBD1 (5 bases). Trimming shortened V by 6 bases and J by 1 base, and 12 bases separated the two germline ends. Per the germline V gene, CDR1 is KGHSH and CDR2 is LQKENI. The CDR3 contains 14 residues. The CDR3: CASSPGRQNTEAFF. CDR3 bases: TGTGCCAGCTCTCCGGGACGGCAGAACACTGAAGCTTTCTTT.

This clonotype was counted only a few times. The chain has TRBV11-2 and TRBJ2-4; 10 bases match TRBD2. V was clipped by 1 base and J by 11 bases; unmatched bases: 8. Germline V CDR1 and CDR2: SGHAT, FQNNGV. CDR3 length: 15 residues. Here the CDR3 DNA reads TGTGCCAGCAGCTTAGTTTCCAGCGGGGGGGCAGTTCAGTACTTC. Protein: CASSLVSSGGAVQYF. Supplemented by reference TRBV11-2 and TRBJ2-4, the full variable domain reads EAGVAQSPRYKIIEKRQSVAFWCNPISGHATLYWYQQILGQGPKLLIQFQNNGVVDDSQLPKDRFSAERLKGVDSTLKIQPAKLEDSAVYLCASSLVSSGGAVQYFGAGTRLSVL.

This clonotype was detected only a few times. The chain is built from TRBV20-1 and TRBJ2-3, with 7 bases identical to TRBD1. CDR1 and CDR2 from the germline V gene are DFQATT and SNEGSKA (reference sequence). The trim removed 5 bases at V and 0 bases at J, leaving 2 bases unmatched. The CDR3 runs to 13 residues. The CDR3 loop is CSAWDSSTDTQYF. The CDR3 region has the DNA TGCAGTGCTTGGGACAGCAGCACAGATACGCAGTATTTT.

This clonotype was seen ten or more times. This chain links TRBV7-6 with TRBJ2-2; weak D call: TRBD2 (7 bases). The V end was cut by 2 bases, the J end by 0 bases, with 13 bases between. The CDR3 sequence is 17 residues long. CDR1 and CDR2 from the germline V gene are SGHVS and FNYEAQ. CDR3 amino acids: CASSLRGGGANTGELFF. CDR3 coding DNA: TGTGCCAGCAGCTTAAGGGGGGGCGGCGCGAACACCGGGGAGCTGTTTTTT.

In DNA form, the CDR3 reads TGTGCCAGCAGACCTATTCAGGGATCAAATGAGCAGTTCTTC. Protein sequence: CASRPIQGSNEQFF. The chain recombines TRBV12-3 or TRBV12-4 with TRBJ2-1, with D maybe TRBD1 (5 bases). Trimming left V 6 bases short and J 7 bases short, with 16 bases between. The CDR3 length is 14 residues.

At least ten counts were recorded for this clonotype. The chain recombines TRBV12-3 or TRBV12-4 with TRBJ1-5, with 7 bases lining up with TRBD1. CDR3 length: 14 residues. J lost 6 bases, V lost 5 bases, and 7 bases had no gene match. CDR3 nucleotides: TGTGCCAGCAGTCAAACAGGGGAAGGTCAGCCCCAGCATTTT. Amino acids: CASSQTGEGQPQHF.

In this sample, this clonotype turned up a few times. The chain joins TRBV3-1 to TRBJ1-6; 9 bases agree with TRBD1. Germline V lookup: CDR1 LGHDT, CDR2 YNNKEL (reference sequence). The CDR3 consists of 18 residues. The J segment lost 5 bases and the V segment lost 0 bases, leaving 8 bases of the junction unmatched. The CDR3 DNA reads TGTGCCAGCAGCCAAGATCCCCTATGGACAGGGGATAATTCACCCCTCCACTTT. Translated, it gives CASSQDPLWTGDNSPLHF.

V usage is TRBV6-5 and J usage is TRBJ1-2; D is perhaps TRBD1 (6 bases). With 5 bases removed from V and 4 bases from J, the gap between germline ends came to 11 bases. Per germline, CDR1 MNHEY and CDR2 SVGAGI. This CDR3 spans 13 amino acids. CDR3 amino acids: CASSGDRLYGYTF. The CDR3 DNA is TGTGCCAGCAGTGGAGACAGGCTCTATGGCTACACCTTC.

This clonotype occurred many times. The chain employs TRBV4-1 and TRBJ2-1; D is uncertain. Between the trimmed V and J ends, which lost 1 base and 0 bases, there was a span of 10 bases. Per the germline V gene, CDR1 is MGHRA and CDR2 is YSYEKL. The CDR3 extends over 16 amino acids. The CDR3 sequence: CASSQVYTSSYNEQFF. CDR3 nucleotides: TGCGCCAGCAGCCAAGTATACACCAGCTCCTACAATGAGCAGTTCTTC.

CDR3 nucleotide sequence: TGTGCCAGCAGCTTTACAGGGGGTACACTCCAAGAGACCCAGTACTTC. Protein product: CASSFTGGTLQETQYF. The genes are TRBV5-5 and TRBJ2-5; TRBD1 aligns across 8 bases. Trimming took 2 bases from V and 1 from J; bases not matched to a gene: 7. CDR1 and CDR2 (germline): SGHKS, YYEKEE (reference sequence). CDR3 length: 16 amino acids.

This chain connects TRBV11-2 to TRBJ2-3; no clear D. This CDR3 comprises 14 residues. Between the trimmed V and J ends, which lost 2 bases and 7 bases, there was a span of 13 bases. CDR1 is SGHAT and CDR2 is FQNNGV in the germline V gene. The CDR3 spells CASSLLSPSHTQYF. For the CDR3, the DNA is TGTGCCAGCAGCTTATTATCGCCATCCCATACGCAGTATTTT.

This clonotype was recorded a few times. The chain is built from TRBV5-5 and TRBJ1-6; 7 bases fit TRBD1. V dropped 4 bases and J dropped 5; count of bases not matched to a gene: 3. The CDR3 is made up of 14 amino acids. Germline CDR1 is SGHKS and CDR2 is YYEKEE (reference sequence). The CDR3 DNA is TGTGCCAGCAGCCGACAGGGAGATAATTCACCCCTCCACTTT. It yields the protein CASSRQGDNSPLHF.

This chain joins TRBV5-5 and TRBJ1-1; D is ambiguous. From germline, CDR1 is SGHKS and CDR2 YYEKEE (reference sequence). Trimming took 1 base from V and 2 from J, leaving 9 bases between them. The CDR3 is 14 residues long. The CDR3 loop reads CASSLSASNTEAFF. DNA for the CDR3: TGTGCCAGCAGCTTGTCCGCGTCAAACACTGAAGCTTTCTTT.